These 27 T cell receptor beta chains were sequenced from one sample in a study of blood T cell repertoires in COVID-19. Sequencing was performed with immunoSEQ multiplex PCR; in TCRdb, only in-frame clones are kept and a portion is missing. The table lists 110,000 or so clones, approximately 88% of them singletons, with around 8% in the top ten. Sequenced sample: peripheral blood. The origin of the receptors is a woman in her thirties or forties with acute or convalescent COVID-19.

The chain carries TRBV5-5 and TRBJ1-5; 7 bases are shared with TRBD1. V shed 4 bases, J shed 3 bases, and the junction held 7 bases outside the gene matches. This CDR3 has 15 amino acids. Looked up from germline, CDR1 is SGHKS and CDR2 is YYEKEE (reference sequence). The CDR3 nucleotides are TGTGCCAGCAGCGCCCTTACAGGGGTCAATCAGCCCCAGCATTTT. As protein: CASSALTGVNQPQHF. Using reference TRBV5-5 and TRBJ1-5 for the parts outside the CDR3, the full variable domain is DAGVTQSPTHLIKTRGQQVTLRCSPISGHKSVSWYQQVLGQGPQFIFQYYEKEERGRGNFPDRFSARQFPNYSSELNVNALLLGDSALYLCASSALTGVNQPQHFGDGTRLSIL.

V and J are TRBV5-6 and TRBJ2-1; TRBD2 matches 10 bases. The length of the CDR3 is 19 residues. With 3 bases clipped from V and 2 bases from J, the junction kept 14 bases outside the gene matches. Germline CDR1 is SGHDT and CDR2 is YYEEEE. CDR3 DNA: TGTGCCAGCAGCTCTCCGTACAACCTACTAGCGGGGCCCTACAATGAGCAGTTCTTC. Translation gives CASSSPYNLLAGPYNEQFF.

V is TRBV2 and J is TRBJ1-6; possibly TRBD1 for D (6 bases). The germline V gene encodes CDR1 SNHLY and CDR2 FYNNEI. V lost 7 bases, J lost 0 bases, and 16 bases lay in between. This CDR3 has 17 amino acids. CDR3 nucleotides: TGTGCCAGCACCCTGAGGGGGATCAGCTCCTATAATTCACCCCTCCACTTT. The encoded protein is CASTLRGISSYNSPLHF.

This clone was picked up a small number of times. The chain links TRBV5-1 to TRBJ1-1, with TRBD1 matching 7 bases. V was clipped by 0 bases and J by 7 bases; unmatched bases: 9. This CDR3 is 15 amino acids long. The germline CDR1 and CDR2 sequences are SGHRS and YFSETQ. CDR3 sequence reads: CASSLAGGGNVEAFF. The CDR3, as DNA: TGCGCCAGCAGCTTGGCGGGAGGGGGCAATGTTGAAGCTTTCTTT. Full variable domain (missing parts from reference TRBV5-1 and TRBJ1-1): KAGVTQTPRYLIKTRGQQVTLSCSPISGHRSVSWYQQTPGQGLQFLFEYFSETQRNKGNFPGRFSGRQFSNSRSEMNVSTLELGDSALYLCASSLAGGGNVEAFFGQGTRLTVV.

The V gene is TRBV5-1, the J gene TRBJ1-1; D remains unclear. The CDR3 totals 14 residues. Trimming pared 0 bases from V and 6 bases from J, leaving 12 bases between. Germline V gene lookup returns CDR1 SGHRS and CDR2 YFSETQ. The CDR3 is CASSLEGGRAEAFF. As DNA, the CDR3 is TGCGCCAGCAGCTTGGAGGGAGGGCGGGCTGAAGCTTTCTTT.

The rearrangement joins TRBV28 to TRBJ1-6; TRBD1 matches 9 bases. The CDR3 has 14 residues. Germline lookup yields CDR1 MDHEN and CDR2 SYDVKM. With 2 bases clipped from V and 7 bases from J, the junction kept 0 bases outside the gene matches. This CDR3 is CASSLGQGNSPLHF. The CDR3 DNA follows: TGTGCCAGCAGTTTAGGACAGGGGAATTCACCCCTCCACTTT.

The chain uses TRBV6-2 or TRBV6-3 and TRBJ2-3, with 10 nucleotides matching TRBD2. Germline V gene sequence: CDR1 MNHEY, CDR2 SVGEGT. V was clipped by 2 bases and J by 6 bases; unmatched bases: 5. The CDR3 is 15 residues long. The CDR3 sequence: CASSYGASGGDTQYF. CDR3 bases: TGTGCCAGCAGTTACGGGGCTAGCGGGGGTGATACGCAGTATTTT.

This rearrangement joins TRBV27 to TRBJ2-1; 10 nucleotides agree with TRBD2. Trimming removed 5 bases from V and 6 bases from J; junction bases left unmatched: 16. Germline CDR1 reads MNHEY; CDR2 reads SMNVEV (reference sequence). The CDR3 length is 18 residues. The CDR3 sequence is CASSILAGVPSSSNEQFF. CDR3 DNA sequence: TGTGCCAGCAGTATCCTAGCGGGGGTCCCTTCCTCGAGCAATGAGCAGTTCTTC.

The gene calls are TRBV3-1 (or the pseudogene TRBV3-2) and TRBJ2-1; tentative D call: TRBD2 (6 bases). CDR3 size: 13 residues. Germline lookup yields CDR1 LGHDT and CDR2 YNNKEL (reference sequence). The germline V and J ends were trimmed by 8 bases and 4 bases, with 12 bases remaining between them. The CDR3 spells CASGEVGYNEQFF. The DNA for the CDR3 is TGTGCCAGCGGGGAGGTAGGTTACAATGAGCAGTTCTTC.

The chain joins TRBV11-3 to TRBJ2-2, with D possibly matching TRBD2 (5 bases). This CDR3 region has 16 residues. V lost 5 bases and J lost 2, with 15 bases in between. CDR1 is SGHNT, CDR2 YENEEA, per germline. The CDR3: CASSQGQRLNTGELFF. The CDR3 DNA reads as TGTGCCAGCAGCCAAGGTCAGCGGCTAAACACCGGGGAGCTGTTTTTT. Based on the CDR3 plus reference TRBV11-3 and TRBJ2-2, the full variable domain is EAGVVQSPRYKIIEKKQPVAFWCNPISGHNTLYWYLQNLGQGPELLIRYENEEAVDDSQLPKDRFSAERLKGVDSTLKIQPAELGDSAVYLCASSQGQRLNTGELFFGEGSRLTVL.

This chain links TRBV9 with TRBJ2-3; 7 bases align to TRBD2. CDR1 and CDR2 (germline): SGDLS, YYNGEE. This CDR3 has 17 amino acids. V lost 3 bases and J lost 0; bases outside the gene matches: 10. Here the CDR3 reads CASSAGGRTPSTDTQYF. CDR3 in DNA: TGTGCCAGCAGCGCGGGGGGACGGACGCCTAGCACAGATACGCAGTATTTT.

The chain couples TRBV11-2 to TRBJ2-7, with D possibly matching TRBD2 (7 bases). From germline, CDR1 is SGHAT and CDR2 FQNNGV. The CDR3 is 18 amino acids. With 3 bases removed from V and 3 bases from J, the gap between germline ends came to 24 bases. The CDR3 DNA is TGTGCCAGCAGCTTTCAAGGGGGGGCATTTCTAACGAGCTACGAGCAGTACTTC. Protein: CASSFQGGAFLTSYEQYF.

The genes are TRBV10-3 and TRBJ2-6; maybe TRBD2 (7 bases). V lost 11 bases and J lost 4, with 18 bases in between. The CDR3 is made up of 15 amino acids. CDR1 is ENHRY, CDR2 SYGVKD, per germline. CDR3 in amino acids: CAASPGGAGANVLTF. CDR3 DNA sequence: TGTGCCGCTTCCCCGGGGGGCGCAGGGGCCAACGTCCTGACTTTC.

The V and J genes are TRBV19 and TRBJ1-2, with TRBD1 identical over 8 bases. V shed 5 bases and J 4 bases; nucleotides not matched to a gene: 9. This CDR3 is 15 amino acids long. Germline lookup yields CDR1 LNHDA and CDR2 SQIVND (reference sequence). CDR3 region: CASSYQGAQSYGYTF. DNA of the CDR3: TGTGCCAGTAGTTACCAGGGGGCGCAGAGCTATGGCTACACCTTC.

The chain combines TRBV6-5 with TRBJ1-5; D is uncertain. Germline lookup yields CDR1 MNHEY and CDR2 SVGAGI. There are 14 residues in the CDR3. V was cut by 2 bases and J by 2 bases, with 7 bases left in between. The CDR3 DNA follows: TGTGCCAGCAGTTACCGCCAGGGCAATCAGCCCCAGCATTTT. This gives the protein CASSYRQGNQPQHF.

The chain joins TRBV5-4 to TRBJ2-5; TRBD2 agrees at 8 bases. CDR1 and CDR2 from the germline V gene are SGHNT and YYREEE (reference sequence). The CDR3 has 16 amino acids. With V trimmed by 4 bases and J by 3 bases, 11 bases remained unmatched. DNA of the CDR3: TGTGCCAGCAGCGGCAGGACTAGCCCCAGGGAAGAGACCCAGTACTTC. Translation: CASSGRTSPREETQYF.

The chain combines TRBV7-2 with TRBJ1-1; D not certain. Trimming left V 5 bases short and J 0 bases short, with 13 bases between. Germline assignment: CDR1 SGHTA and CDR2 FQGNSA. CDR3 length: 15 amino acids. The CDR3, as DNA: TGTGCCAGCAGCCCTCAATCTAGGATGAACACTGAAGCTTTCTTT. Protein sequence: CASSPQSRMNTEAFF.

The V and J genes are TRBV6-1 and TRBJ1-2, with 9 bases identical to TRBD1. The CDR3 has 16 amino acids. Trimming cost V 2 bases and J 4 bases; bases outside gene matches: 8. CDR1 and CDR2 from the germline V gene are MNHNS and SASEGT. In DNA form, the CDR3 reads TGTGCCAGCAGTGAATACGGGACAGGGTCCCTCTATGGCTACACCTTC. Translated, it gives CASSEYGTGSLYGYTF.

V is TRBV4-3 and J is TRBJ2-7; D not certain. The germline V and J ends were trimmed by 0 bases and 4 bases, with 7 bases remaining between them. Germline-derived CDR1 and CDR2 are LGHNA and YSLEER. This CDR3 is built from 13 residues. The CDR3 loop reads CASSQETRYEQYF. CDR3 DNA: TGCGCCAGCAGCCAAGAAACAAGATACGAGCAGTACTTC.

The rearrangement uses TRBV3-1 (or the pseudogene TRBV3-2) and TRBJ2-5; TRBD1 matches at 7 bases. Per the germline V gene, CDR1 is LGHDT and CDR2 is YNNKEL (reference sequence). J gave up 7 bases and V 7 bases, and 18 bases lay outside the gene matches. The CDR3 contains 16 residues. This CDR3 is CASTLRPERGRGTQYF. DNA of the CDR3: TGTGCCAGCACCCTTCGACCAGAGAGGGGGCGCGGGACCCAGTACTTC.

A few counts support this clone. The chain has TRBV5-4 and TRBJ2-2; D is possibly TRBD2 (6 bases). CDR1 is SGHNT, CDR2 YYREEE, per germline (reference sequence). The ends were cut back, 0 bases at V and 6 bases at J, with 15 bases in the middle. The CDR3 is 16 residues long. CDR3 sequence reads: CASSLDGSGYAGELFF. The DNA of the CDR3 is TGTGCCAGCAGCTTGGATGGGAGCGGGTACGCCGGGGAGCTGTTTTTT.

The chain combines TRBV4-1 with TRBJ2-7, with D hard to call. CDR3 length: 14 residues. Trimming took off 0 bases at V and 0 bases at J, with 6 bases between the two ends. Germline V gene data show CDR1 as MGHRA and CDR2 as YSYEKL. This chain's CDR3 is CASSQDRFSYEQYF. The CDR3 coding sequence is TGCGCCAGCAGCCAAGATCGGTTCTCCTACGAGCAGTACTTC.

This clone was counted a single time. V usage is TRBV5-4 and J usage is TRBJ2-7; D is perhaps TRBD2 (7 bases). The germline CDR1 and CDR2 sequences are SGHNT and YYREEE (reference sequence). V was shortened by 3 bases and J by 10 bases, with 20 bases between the two germline ends. This CDR3 region has 14 residues. For the CDR3, the DNA is TGTGCCAGCAGCTGGAACCGGGGCGGGGGCCTACAGTACTTC. Amino acid sequence: CASSWNRGGGLQYF. The full variable domain, in which reference TRBV5-4 and TRBJ2-7 provide the parts outside the CDR3, is ETGVTQSPTHLIKTRGQQVTLRCSSQSGHNTVSWYQQALGQGPQFIFQYYREEENGRGNFPPRFSGLQFPNYSSELNVNALELDDSALYLCASSWNRGGGLQYFGPGTRLTVT.

The chain uses TRBV5-1 and TRBJ1-2; TRBD1 might be the D (5 bases). The germline V gene has CDR1 SGHRS and CDR2 YFSETQ. The CDR3 consists of 14 residues. V lost 4 bases and J lost 6, with 16 bases in between. The CDR3 loop reads CASSKLLGEDGYTF. The CDR3 DNA sequence: TGCGCCAGCAGCAAATTATTAGGGGAGGATGGCTACACCTTC.

This clone was seen more than once but under ten times. This chain joins TRBV19 and TRBJ2-7; TRBD1 agrees at 10 bases. Germline values: CDR1 LNHDA, CDR2 SQIVND (reference sequence). V gave up 4 bases and J gave up 6 bases; unmatched junction bases: 6. The CDR3 consists of 14 residues. The CDR3 sequence: CASSTGTGVGEQYF. CDR3 DNA sequence: TGTGCCAGTAGTACTGGGACAGGGGTTGGCGAGCAGTACTTC.

This clone showed up just a few times. The chain combines TRBV9 with TRBJ2-1, with D perhaps TRBD1 (6 bases). Germline V gene sequence: CDR1 SGDLS, CDR2 YYNGEE. The CDR3 is 15 amino acids. V shed 6 bases and J shed 5 bases, with 18 bases lying between them. CDR3 protein: CASNRRGTHDNEQFF. The CDR3 DNA reads as TGTGCCAGCAATAGAAGGGGGACCCACGACAATGAGCAGTTCTTC.

This clone showed up just once. The chain combines TRBV9 with TRBJ2-7; the D gene is possibly TRBD2 (6 bases). Germline CDR1 reads SGDLS; CDR2 reads YYNGEE. Trimming stripped 3 bases from V and 7 bases from J, with 11 bases between. The CDR3 runs to 12 residues. CDR3 coding DNA: TGTGCCAGCAGCGGCTCGGCGGGGGAGCAGTACTTC. Translation: CASSGSAGEQYF.